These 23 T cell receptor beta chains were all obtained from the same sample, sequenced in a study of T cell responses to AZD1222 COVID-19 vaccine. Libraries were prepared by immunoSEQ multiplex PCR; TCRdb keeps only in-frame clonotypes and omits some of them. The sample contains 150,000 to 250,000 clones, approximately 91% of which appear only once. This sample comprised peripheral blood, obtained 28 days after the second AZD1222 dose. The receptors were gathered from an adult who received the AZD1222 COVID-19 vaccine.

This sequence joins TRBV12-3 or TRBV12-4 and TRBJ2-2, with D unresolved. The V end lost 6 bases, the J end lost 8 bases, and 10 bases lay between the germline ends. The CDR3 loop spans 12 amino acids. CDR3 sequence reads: CASSPDGGELFF. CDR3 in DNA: TGTGCCAGCAGCCCCGACGGAGGGGAGCTGTTTTTT.

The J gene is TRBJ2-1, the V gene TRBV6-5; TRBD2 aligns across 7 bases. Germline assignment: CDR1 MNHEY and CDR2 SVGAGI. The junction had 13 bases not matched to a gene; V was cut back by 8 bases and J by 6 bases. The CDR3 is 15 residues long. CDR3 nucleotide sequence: TGTGCCAGCGTCCCAAGGGAGGGCCGTCTCAATGAGCAGTTCTTC. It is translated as CASVPREGRLNEQFF.

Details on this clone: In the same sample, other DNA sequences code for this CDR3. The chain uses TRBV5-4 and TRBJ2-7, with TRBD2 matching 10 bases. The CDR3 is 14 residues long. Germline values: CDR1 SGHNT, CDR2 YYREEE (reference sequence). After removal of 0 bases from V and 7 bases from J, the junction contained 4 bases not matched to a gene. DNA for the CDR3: TGTGCCAGCAGCTTGGAACTAGCGGGAAGAGAGCAGTACTTC. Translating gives CASSLELAGREQYF.

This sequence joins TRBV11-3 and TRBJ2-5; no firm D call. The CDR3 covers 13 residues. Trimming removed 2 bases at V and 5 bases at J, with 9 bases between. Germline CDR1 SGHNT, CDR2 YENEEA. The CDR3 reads CASSLTPRETQYF. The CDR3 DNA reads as TGTGCCAGCAGCTTAACCCCGCGGGAGACCCAGTACTTC.

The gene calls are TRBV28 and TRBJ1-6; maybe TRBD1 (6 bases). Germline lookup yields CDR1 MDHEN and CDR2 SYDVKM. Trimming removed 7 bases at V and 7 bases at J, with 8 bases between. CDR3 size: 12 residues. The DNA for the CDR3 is TGTGCCAGCATGGGGGCGAATTCACCCCTCCACTTT. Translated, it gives CASMGANSPLHF.

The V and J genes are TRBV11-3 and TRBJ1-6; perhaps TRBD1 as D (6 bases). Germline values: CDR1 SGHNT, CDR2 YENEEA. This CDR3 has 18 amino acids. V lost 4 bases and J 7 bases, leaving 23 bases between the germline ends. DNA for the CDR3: TGTGCCAGCAGCTCACTAGGAGGGTTCGGGACAACCAATTCACCCCTCCACTTT. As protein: CASSSLGGFGTTNSPLHF. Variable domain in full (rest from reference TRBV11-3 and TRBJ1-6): EAGVVQSPRYKIIEKKQPVAFWCNPISGHNTLYWYLQNLGQGPELLIRYENEEAVDDSQLPKDRFSAERLKGVDSTLKIQPAELGDSAVYLCASSSLGGFGTTNSPLHFGNGTRLTVT.

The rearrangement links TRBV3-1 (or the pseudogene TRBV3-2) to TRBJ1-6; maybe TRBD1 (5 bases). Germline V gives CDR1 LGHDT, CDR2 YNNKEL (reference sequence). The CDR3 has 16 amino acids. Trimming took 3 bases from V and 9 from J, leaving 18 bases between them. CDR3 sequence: CASSQAWRGMGSPLHF. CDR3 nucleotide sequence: TGTGCCAGCAGCCAGGCTTGGAGGGGAATGGGTTCACCCCTCCACTTT.

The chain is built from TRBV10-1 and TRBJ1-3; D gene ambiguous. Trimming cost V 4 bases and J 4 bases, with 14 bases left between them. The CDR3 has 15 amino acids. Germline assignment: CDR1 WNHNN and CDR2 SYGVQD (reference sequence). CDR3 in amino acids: CASSGPAGSGNTIYF. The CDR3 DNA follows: TGCGCCAGCAGTGGCCCAGCTGGGTCGGGAAACACCATATATTTT.

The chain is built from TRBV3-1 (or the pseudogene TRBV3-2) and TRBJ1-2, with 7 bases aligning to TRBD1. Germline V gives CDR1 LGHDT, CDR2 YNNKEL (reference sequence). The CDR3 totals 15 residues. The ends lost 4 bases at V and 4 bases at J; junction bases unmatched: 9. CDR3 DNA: TGTGCCAGCAGCCCTCAGTCAGGGGGTTTCTATGGCTACACCTTC. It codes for CASSPQSGGFYGYTF.

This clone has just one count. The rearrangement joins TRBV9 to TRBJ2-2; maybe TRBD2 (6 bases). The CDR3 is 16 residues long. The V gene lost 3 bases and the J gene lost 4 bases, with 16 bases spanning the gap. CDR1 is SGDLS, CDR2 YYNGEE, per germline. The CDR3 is CASSARLGPSTGELFF. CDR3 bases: TGTGCCAGCAGCGCTCGACTAGGCCCGAGCACCGGGGAGCTGTTTTTT.

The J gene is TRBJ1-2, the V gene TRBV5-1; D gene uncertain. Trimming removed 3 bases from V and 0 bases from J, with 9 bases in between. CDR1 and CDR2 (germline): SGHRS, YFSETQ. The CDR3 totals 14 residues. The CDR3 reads CASSSEAPNYGYTF. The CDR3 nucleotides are TGCGCCAGCAGCTCCGAGGCTCCTAACTATGGCTACACCTTC.

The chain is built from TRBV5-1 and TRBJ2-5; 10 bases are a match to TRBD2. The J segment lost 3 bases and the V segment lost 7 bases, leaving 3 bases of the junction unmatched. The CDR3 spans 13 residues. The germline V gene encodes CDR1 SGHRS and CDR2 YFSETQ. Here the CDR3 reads CASGLAGEETQYF. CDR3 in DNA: TGCGCCAGCGGGCTAGCGGGAGAAGAGACCCAGTACTTC.

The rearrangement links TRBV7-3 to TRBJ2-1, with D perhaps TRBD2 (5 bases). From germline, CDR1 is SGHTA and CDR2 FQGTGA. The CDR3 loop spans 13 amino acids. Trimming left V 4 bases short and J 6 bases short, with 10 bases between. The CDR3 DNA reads TGTGCCAGCAGCTCCCGAGGGAGCAATGAGCAGTTCTTC. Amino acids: CASSSRGSNEQFF.

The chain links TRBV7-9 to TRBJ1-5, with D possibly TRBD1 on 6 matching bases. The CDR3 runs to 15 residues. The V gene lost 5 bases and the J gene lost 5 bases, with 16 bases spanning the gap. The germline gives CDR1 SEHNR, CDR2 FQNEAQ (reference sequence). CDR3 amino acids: CASSLGTNRDQPQHF. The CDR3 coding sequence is TGTGCCAGCAGCCTCGGGACAAATCGAGATCAGCCCCAGCATTTT.

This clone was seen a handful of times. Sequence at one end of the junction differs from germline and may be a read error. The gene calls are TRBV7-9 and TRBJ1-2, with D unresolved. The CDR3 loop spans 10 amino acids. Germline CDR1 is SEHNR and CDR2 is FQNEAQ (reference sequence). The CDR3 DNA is TGTGCCAGCAGCGAGAACAGTGTACGCTTC. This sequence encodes CASSENSVRF.

This chain's CDR3 is CASSLDSPGQGNSYEQYF. DNA of the CDR3: TGTGCCAGCAGTTTGGACTCCCCGGGACAGGGGAACTCCTACGAGCAGTACTTC. This chain uses TRBV28 with TRBJ2-7; 10 positions match TRBD1. Trimming took 3 bases from V and 0 from J; bases not matched to a gene: 11. The CDR3 covers 18 residues. Germline CDR1 reads MDHEN; CDR2 reads SYDVKM.

CDR3 DNA sequence: TGTGCCAGCAGTTCGTCGACAGGGAGGATCCCTGAAGCTTTCTTT. Protein sequence: CASSSSTGRIPEAFF. This chain connects TRBV27 to TRBJ1-1; 7 nucleotides agree with TRBD1. This CDR3 is 15 amino acids long. CDR1 is MNHEY and CDR2 is SMNVEV in the germline V gene (reference sequence). V was clipped by 4 bases and J by 6 bases; unmatched bases: 11.

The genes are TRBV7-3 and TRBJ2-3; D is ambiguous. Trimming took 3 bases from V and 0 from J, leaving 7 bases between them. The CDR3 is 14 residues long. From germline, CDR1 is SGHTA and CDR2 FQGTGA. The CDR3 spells CASSLSISTDTQYF. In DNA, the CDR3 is TGTGCCAGCAGCTTGTCGATTAGCACAGATACGCAGTATTTT.

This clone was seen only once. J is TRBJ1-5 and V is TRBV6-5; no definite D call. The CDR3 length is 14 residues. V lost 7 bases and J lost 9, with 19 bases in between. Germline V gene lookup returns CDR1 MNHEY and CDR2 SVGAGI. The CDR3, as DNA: TGTGCCAGCATTGGATCATCGTCGGTAGGGCCCCAGCATTTT. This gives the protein CASIGSSSVGPQHF.

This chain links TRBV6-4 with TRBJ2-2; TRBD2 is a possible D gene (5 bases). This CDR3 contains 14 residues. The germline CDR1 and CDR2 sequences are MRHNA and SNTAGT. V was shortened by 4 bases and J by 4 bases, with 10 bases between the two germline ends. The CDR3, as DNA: TGTGCCAGCAGTGCGGGCGAGGGCACCGGGGAGCTGTTTTTT. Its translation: CASSAGEGTGELFF.

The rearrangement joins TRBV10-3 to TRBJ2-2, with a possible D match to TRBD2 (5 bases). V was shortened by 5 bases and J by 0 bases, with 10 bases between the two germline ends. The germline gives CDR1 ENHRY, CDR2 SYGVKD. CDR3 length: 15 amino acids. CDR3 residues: CAISLAHANTGELFF. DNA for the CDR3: TGTGCCATCAGTTTAGCGCACGCGAACACCGGGGAGCTGTTTTTT.

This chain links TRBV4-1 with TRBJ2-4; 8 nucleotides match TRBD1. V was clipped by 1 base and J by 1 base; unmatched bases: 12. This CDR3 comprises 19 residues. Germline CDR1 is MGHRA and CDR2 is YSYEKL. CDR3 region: CASSQGTGGWEWAKNIQYF. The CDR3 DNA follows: TGCGCCAGCAGCCAAGGAACAGGGGGTTGGGAGTGGGCCAAAAACATTCAGTACTTC.

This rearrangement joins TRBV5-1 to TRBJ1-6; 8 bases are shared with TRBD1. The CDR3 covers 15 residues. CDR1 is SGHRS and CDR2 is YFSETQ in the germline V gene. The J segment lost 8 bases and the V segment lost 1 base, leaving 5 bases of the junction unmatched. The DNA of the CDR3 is TGCGCCAGCAGCTTGTGGACAGGGACGGATTCACCCCTCCACTTT. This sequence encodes CASSLWTGTDSPLHF.